This T cell receptor (beta chain) comes out of a study of T cell clonotyping in hematopoietic cell transplantation. Libraries were prepared by immunoSEQ multiplex PCR; TCRdb keeps only in-frame clonotypes and omits some of them. Here the sample spans almost 5,500 clones, 70% to 80% being singletons. Concerning this clone itself: The target antigen is unknown.

The germline V and J ends were trimmed by 4 bases and 5 bases, with 11 bases remaining between them. The CDR3 extends over 14 amino acids. CDR1 is MRHNA and CDR2 is SNTAGT in the germline V gene. Study-wide findings and caveats: Graft donor and pretransplant recipient Inverse Simpson Index values predicted broader posttransplant TCR diversity.

Blood collection times were about day -28 and days 30, 100, 180 posttransplant. Material: peripheral blood mononuclear cells, obtained 30 days after allogeneic stem cell transplant. The chain is built from TRBV6-4 and TRBJ2-2; D ambiguous. The source is a male patient between 60 and 69 years old who had an allogeneic stem cell transplant from an unrelated donor, so the T cells may come from the graft donor. Some clones in this sample may be carry-over from other donors' samples. This chain's CDR3 is CASSAFQATGELFF. The CDR3 DNA reads TGTGCCAGCAGTGCTTTTCAGGCGACCGGGGAGCTGTTTTTT.